This TCR beta chain is from a study of human T cells and chemical hapten exposure (dated by TCRdb to the early 2020s). Regarding the study in general: For sensitization, 2% DPC in acetone was applied to a roughly 2 cm by roughly 2 cm area of upper inner arm skin. Throughout the study period of around 24 weeks, patients also received therapeutic DPC doses to the scalp every week. Patch testing on the upper back used Finn chambers containing 0.01% DPC, with scoring done after 6 days according to International Contact Dermatitis Research Group standards. Most of the patients in the cohort were female, and the cohort covered alopecia areata with under or over 50% scalp involvement, alopecia totalis and alopecia universalis. The libraries were sequenced as a pool, and the TCR yield per sample differed mostly because of small variations in library volumes within the pool. The study tracked peripheral blood TCR repertoire changes in vivo during primary and secondary sensitization to the hapten diphenylcyclopropenone (DPC) in alopecia patients. Blood was sampled from patients pre-sensitization (week 0) and at 2, 6 and about 24 weeks after DPC sensitization. Roughly 30 alopecia patients provided blood for TCR sequencing at one to four time points (pre-sensitization, 2, 6 and 24 weeks).

What the work shows at the level of the full study, not this receptor alone: The number of TCRs above 1 in 1000 frequency did not change with DPC sensitization; there was no evidence of global repertoire structure alterations. The number of PT1 expanded TCRs positively correlated with patch test score, significant at thresholds 8, 16 and 32 but not 4. Because all patients had alopecia, a presumed autoimmune disease, the immune response of the patients might differ from that of healthy individuals. Compared with pre-sensitization or healthy control sets, expanded TCRs formed significantly more large CDR3 similarity clusters, which is consistent with antigen-driven responses. Repeated subsampling changed both the strength of the expansion versus patch-test correlation and the threshold at which the correlation became significant.

The intended sense of this specimen's time point label: patch test 3, about 24 weeks after DPC sensitization. The sample's treatment or condition, from its label and the paper: therapeutic diphenylcyclopropenone sensitization with weekly scalp DPC. At every patch-test visit, the blood draw took place before the patch test was put on. Patients were eligible if aged 18 to 70, diagnosed with alopecia and judged suitable for DPC therapy, and pregnant patients were excluded. Unfractionated whole blood was collected in Tempus Blood RNA tubes, and total RNA was extracted from that blood. Trimming costs V 1 base and J 0 bases, and their ends lie 2 bases apart. The CDR3 starts with the cysteine, ends with the phenylalanine, and has 13 residues. The entry retains the CDR3 DNA only, 39 bases that are in frame from base 1. The germline V gene provides CDR1 MNHNS and CDR2 SASEGT. The protocol used for the library was RACE. Sequencing took place on a NextSeq 500. Library preparation attached unique molecular identifiers to individual cDNA molecules for quantitative, reproducible TCR counting. From each blood RNA sample, both TCR alpha and TCR beta chains were sequenced. Regarding the original processing steps: A median of roughly 98,000 TCRs per sample was observed, with a range of roughly 20,000 to 700,000. The Decombinator software suite was used to annotate the V, J and CDR3 of the TCR reads. Every sample was subsampled to the same number of TCRs (28,000) for the PS versus PT1 abundance plots. TCRs were defined as expanded if absent before sensitization and observed at least eight times at the 2-week time point. TCRdb trimmed public reads at Q25 via fastp, called clones via MiXCR and kept in-frame beta chains. Rows are combined by CDR3 protein, so each entry shows the most common genes and DNA. TCRdb assigned the V and J calls; the authors' analysis was not used. For this sample the table gives 80,000 to 100,000 distinct CDR3 sequences, of which roughly a quarter were detected only once. The top ten constitute 10% of the sample.

Remarks on this clonotype: The specificity of this receptor is unknown. A read error may be the cause here, since a much bigger clone is one base away.

Sequenced material: whole blood, taken in connection with sensitization to the hapten diphenylcyclopropenone (DPC). The rearranged chain carries TRBV6-1 and TRBJ2-3; the D gene identity is not certain. The receptor comes from a man aged 40-49 years with alopecia areata. Some clones in this sample may be carry-over from other donors' samples. The DNA reads as follows: TGTGCCAGCAGTGAAGGGAGCACAGATACGCAGTATTTT. Its product reads: CASSEGSTDTQYF.